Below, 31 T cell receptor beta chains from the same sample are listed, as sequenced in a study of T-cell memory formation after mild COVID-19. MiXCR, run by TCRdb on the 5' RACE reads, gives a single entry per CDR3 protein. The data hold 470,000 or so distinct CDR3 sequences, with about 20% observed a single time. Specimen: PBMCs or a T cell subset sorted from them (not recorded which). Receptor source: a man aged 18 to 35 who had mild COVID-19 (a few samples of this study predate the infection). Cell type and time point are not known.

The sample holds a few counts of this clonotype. CDR3 sequence: CASTTDYLIRTDTQYF. The CDR3 DNA reads as TGTGCCAGCACCACGGATTACCTCATTCGCACAGATACGCAGTATTTT. The V call is TRBV5-4, the J call TRBJ2-3; D remains unclear. The CDR3 is made up of 16 amino acids. Per the germline V gene, CDR1 is SGHNT and CDR2 is YYREEE (reference sequence). Trimming took 6 bases from V and 1 from J, leaving 18 bases between them. Using reference TRBV5-4 and TRBJ2-3 for the parts outside the CDR3, the full variable domain is ETGVTQSPTHLIKTRGQQVTLRCSSQSGHNTVSWYQQALGQGPQFIFQYYREEENGRGNFPPRFSGLQFPNYSSELNVNALELDDSALYLCASTTDYLIRTDTQYFGPGTRLTVL.

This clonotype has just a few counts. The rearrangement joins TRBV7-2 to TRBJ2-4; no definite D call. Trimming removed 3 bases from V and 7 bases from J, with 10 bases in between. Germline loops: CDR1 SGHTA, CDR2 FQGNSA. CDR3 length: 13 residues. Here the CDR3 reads CASSFQARNIQYF. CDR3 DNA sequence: TGTGCCAGCAGCTTTCAAGCGAGGAACATTCAGTACTTC. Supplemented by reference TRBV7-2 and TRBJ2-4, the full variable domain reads GAGVSQSPSNKVTEKGKDVELRCDPISGHTALYWYRQSLGQGLEFLIYFQGNSAPDKSGLPSDRFSAERTGGSVSTLTIQRTQQEDSAVYLCASSFQARNIQYFGAGTRLSVL.

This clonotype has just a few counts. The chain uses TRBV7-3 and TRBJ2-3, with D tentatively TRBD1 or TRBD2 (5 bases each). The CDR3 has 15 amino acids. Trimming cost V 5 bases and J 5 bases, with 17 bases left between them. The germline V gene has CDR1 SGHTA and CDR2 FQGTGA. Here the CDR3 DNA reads TGTGCCAGCAGCCCGGGGCCCCGCCTAGGAGATACGCAGTATTTT. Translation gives CASSPGPRLGDTQYF.

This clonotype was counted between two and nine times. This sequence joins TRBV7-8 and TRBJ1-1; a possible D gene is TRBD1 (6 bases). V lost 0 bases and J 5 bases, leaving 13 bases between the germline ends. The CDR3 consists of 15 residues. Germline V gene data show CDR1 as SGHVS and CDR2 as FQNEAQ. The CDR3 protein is CASSLAHGRGTEAFF. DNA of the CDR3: TGTGCCAGCAGCTTAGCGCACGGCAGGGGTACTGAAGCTTTCTTT.

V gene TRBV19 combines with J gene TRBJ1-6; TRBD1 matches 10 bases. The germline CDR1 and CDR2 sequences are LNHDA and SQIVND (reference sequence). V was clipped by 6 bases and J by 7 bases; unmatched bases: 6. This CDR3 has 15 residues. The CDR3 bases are TGTGCCAGTAGCCCGACAGGGGGCCGGAATTCACCCCTCCACTTT. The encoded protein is CASSPTGGRNSPLHF.

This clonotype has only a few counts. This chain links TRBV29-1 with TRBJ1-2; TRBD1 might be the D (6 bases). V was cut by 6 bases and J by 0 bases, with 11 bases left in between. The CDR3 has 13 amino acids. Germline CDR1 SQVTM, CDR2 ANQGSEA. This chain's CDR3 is CSVDRNPNYGYTF. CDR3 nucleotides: TGCAGCGTCGACAGGAATCCTAACTATGGCTACACCTTC.

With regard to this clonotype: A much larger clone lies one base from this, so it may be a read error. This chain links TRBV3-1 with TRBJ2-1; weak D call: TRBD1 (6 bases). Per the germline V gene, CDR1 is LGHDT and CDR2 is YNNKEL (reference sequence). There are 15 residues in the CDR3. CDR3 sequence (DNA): TGTGCCAGAAGCCACACCGGACAGATATACAATGAGCAGTTCTTC. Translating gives CARSHTGQIYNEQFF.

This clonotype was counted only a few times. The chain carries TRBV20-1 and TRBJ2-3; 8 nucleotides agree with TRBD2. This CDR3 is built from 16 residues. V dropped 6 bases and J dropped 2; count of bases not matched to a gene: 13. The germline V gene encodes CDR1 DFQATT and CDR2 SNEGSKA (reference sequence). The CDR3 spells CSANDVRAGATDTQYF. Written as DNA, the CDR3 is TGCAGTGCCAACGACGTTAGAGCGGGGGCCACAGATACGCAGTATTTT.

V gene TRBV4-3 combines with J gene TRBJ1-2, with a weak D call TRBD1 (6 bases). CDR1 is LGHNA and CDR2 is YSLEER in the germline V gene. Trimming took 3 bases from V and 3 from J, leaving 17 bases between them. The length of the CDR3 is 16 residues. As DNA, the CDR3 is TGCGCCAGCAGCCAGGCACTTACAGGGTCAGACTATGGCTACACCTTC. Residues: CASSQALTGSDYGYTF.

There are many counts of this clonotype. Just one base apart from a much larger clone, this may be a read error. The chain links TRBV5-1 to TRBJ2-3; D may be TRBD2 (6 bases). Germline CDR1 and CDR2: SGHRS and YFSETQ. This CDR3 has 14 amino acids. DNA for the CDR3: TGTGCCAGCAGCTTAGCGGTGGGGACAGATACGCAGTATTTT. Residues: CASSLAVGTDTQYF.

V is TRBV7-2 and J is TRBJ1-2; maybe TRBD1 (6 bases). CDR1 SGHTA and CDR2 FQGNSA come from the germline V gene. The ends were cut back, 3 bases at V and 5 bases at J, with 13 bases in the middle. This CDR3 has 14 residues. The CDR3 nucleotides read TGTGCCAGCAGCTTCGACAGGACTGGTTATGGCTACACCTTC. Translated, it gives CASSFDRTGYGYTF.

DNA of the CDR3: TGTGCCAGCAGCTTAACAGGGAGGTCACCCCTCCACTTT. Translation: CASSLTGRSPLHF. The rearrangement links TRBV7-6 to TRBJ1-6; perhaps TRBD1 as D (6 bases). The V end was cut by 2 bases, the J end by 10 bases, with 9 bases between. The CDR3 has 13 amino acids. The germline gives CDR1 SGHVS, CDR2 FNYEAQ.

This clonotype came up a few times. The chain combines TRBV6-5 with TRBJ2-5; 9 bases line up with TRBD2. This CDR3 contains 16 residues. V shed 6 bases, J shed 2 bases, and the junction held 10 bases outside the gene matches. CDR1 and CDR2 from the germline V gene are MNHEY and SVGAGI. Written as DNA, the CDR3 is TGTGCCAGCAGACCCCGCCTTGCGGGGGGGCAAGAGACCCAGTACTTC. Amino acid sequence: CASRPRLAGGQETQYF.

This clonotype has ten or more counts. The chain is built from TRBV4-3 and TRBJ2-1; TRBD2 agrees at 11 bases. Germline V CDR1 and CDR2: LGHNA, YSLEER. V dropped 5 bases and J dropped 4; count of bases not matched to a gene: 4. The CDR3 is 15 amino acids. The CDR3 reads CASSFTSGGYNEQFF. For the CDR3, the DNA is TGCGCCAGCAGCTTCACTAGCGGGGGTTACAATGAGCAGTTCTTC.

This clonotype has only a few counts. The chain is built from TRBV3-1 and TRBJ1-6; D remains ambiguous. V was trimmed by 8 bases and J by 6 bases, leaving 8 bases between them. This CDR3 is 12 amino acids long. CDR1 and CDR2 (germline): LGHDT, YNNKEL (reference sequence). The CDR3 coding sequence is TGTGCCAGCGGCCCGGCTAATTCACCCCTCCACTTT. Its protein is CASGPANSPLHF.

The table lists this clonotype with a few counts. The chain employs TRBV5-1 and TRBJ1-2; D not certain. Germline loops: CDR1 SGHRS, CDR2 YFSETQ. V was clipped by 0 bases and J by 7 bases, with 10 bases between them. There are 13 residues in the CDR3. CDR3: CASSLAITTGYTF. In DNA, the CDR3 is TGCGCCAGCAGCTTGGCCATCACGACTGGCTACACCTTC. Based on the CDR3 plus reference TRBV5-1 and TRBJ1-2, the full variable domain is KAGVTQTPRYLIKTRGQQVTLSCSPISGHRSVSWYQQTPGQGLQFLFEYFSETQRNKGNFPGRFSGRQFSNSRSEMNVSTLELGDSALYLCASSLAITTGYTFGSGTRLTVV.

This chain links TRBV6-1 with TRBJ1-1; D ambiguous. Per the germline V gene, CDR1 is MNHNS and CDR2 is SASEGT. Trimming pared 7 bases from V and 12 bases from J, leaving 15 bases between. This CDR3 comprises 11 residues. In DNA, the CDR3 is TGTGCCAGCACCCCGGACGGAGGCCCTTTCTTT. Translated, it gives CASTPDGGPFF.

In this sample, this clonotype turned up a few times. The CDR3 loop is CASSNGQGLEQYF. The CDR3 DNA is TGCGCCAGCAGCAACGGACAGGGGTTAGAGCAGTACTTC. The chain links TRBV5-1 to TRBJ2-7, with 9 positions matching TRBD1. With V trimmed by 4 bases and J by 7 bases, 6 bases remained unmatched. Germline loops: CDR1 SGHRS, CDR2 YFSETQ. This CDR3 has 13 residues.

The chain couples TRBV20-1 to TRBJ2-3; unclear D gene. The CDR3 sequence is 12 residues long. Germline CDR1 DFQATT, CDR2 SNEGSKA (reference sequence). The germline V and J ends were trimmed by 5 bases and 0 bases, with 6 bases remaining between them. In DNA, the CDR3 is TGCAGTGCTCCGGACAGCACAGATACGCAGTATTTT. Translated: CSAPDSTDTQYF.

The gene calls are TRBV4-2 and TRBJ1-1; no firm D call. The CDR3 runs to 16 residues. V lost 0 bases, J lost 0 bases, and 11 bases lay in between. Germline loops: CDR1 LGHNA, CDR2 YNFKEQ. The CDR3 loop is CASSQDAAGMNTEAFF. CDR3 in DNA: TGTGCCAGCAGCCAAGATGCGGCGGGGATGAACACTGAAGCTTTCTTT.

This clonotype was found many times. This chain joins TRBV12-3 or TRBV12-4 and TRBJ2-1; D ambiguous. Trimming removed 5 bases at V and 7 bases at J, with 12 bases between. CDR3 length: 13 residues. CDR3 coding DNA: TGTGCCAGCAGTCTACGACTGGGGAATGAGCAGTTCTTC. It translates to CASSLRLGNEQFF.

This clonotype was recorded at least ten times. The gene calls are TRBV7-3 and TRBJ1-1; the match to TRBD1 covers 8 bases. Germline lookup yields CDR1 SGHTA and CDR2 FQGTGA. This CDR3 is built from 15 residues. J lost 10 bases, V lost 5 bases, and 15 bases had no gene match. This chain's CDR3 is CASSPAGQGRSGAFF. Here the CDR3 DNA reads TGTGCCAGCAGCCCGGCCGGACAGGGAAGGTCAGGAGCTTTCTTT.

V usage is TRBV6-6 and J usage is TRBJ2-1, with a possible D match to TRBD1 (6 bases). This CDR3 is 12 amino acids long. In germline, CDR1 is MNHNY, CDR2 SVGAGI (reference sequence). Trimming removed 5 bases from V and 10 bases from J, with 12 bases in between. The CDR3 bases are TGTGCCAGCAGTGACGACAGGACAGAGCAGTTCTTC. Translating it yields CASSDDRTEQFF.

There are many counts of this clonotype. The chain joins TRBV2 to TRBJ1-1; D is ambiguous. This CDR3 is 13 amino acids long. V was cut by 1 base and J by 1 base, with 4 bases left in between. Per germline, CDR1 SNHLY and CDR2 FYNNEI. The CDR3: CASSEVENTEAFF. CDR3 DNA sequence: TGTGCCAGCAGTGAAGTCGAGAACACTGAAGCTTTCTTT.

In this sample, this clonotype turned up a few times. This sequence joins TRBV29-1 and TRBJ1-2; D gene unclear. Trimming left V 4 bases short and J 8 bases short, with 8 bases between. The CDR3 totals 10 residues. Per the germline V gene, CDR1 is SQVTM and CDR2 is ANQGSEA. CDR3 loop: CSVGHEGYTF. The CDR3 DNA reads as TGCAGCGTTGGACACGAAGGCTACACCTTC.

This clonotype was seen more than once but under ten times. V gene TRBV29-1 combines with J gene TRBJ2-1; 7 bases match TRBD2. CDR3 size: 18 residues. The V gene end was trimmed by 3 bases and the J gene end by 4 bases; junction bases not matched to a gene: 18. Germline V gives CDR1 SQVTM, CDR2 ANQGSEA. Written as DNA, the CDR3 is TGCAGCGTTGACGGTTTCTTAGCCGCGGGGGACCTGTACAATGAGCAGTTCTTC. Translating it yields CSVDGFLAAGDLYNEQFF.

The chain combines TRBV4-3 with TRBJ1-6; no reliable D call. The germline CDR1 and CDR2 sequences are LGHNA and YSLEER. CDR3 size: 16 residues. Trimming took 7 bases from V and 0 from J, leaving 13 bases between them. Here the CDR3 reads CASKPAGASYNSPLHF. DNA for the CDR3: TGCGCCAGCAAACCTGCGGGAGCCTCCTATAATTCACCCCTCCACTTT.

The CDR3 loop is CATSRNGQAAFQETQYF. The CDR3 region has the DNA TGTGCCACCTCAAGAAACGGACAGGCAGCGTTCCAAGAGACCCAGTACTTC. The genes are TRBV10-3 and TRBJ2-5, with 7 bases lining up with TRBD1. CDR3 length: 17 amino acids. The V and J ends lost 10 bases and 1 base, in that order; junction bases with no gene match: 18. The germline V gene has CDR1 ENHRY and CDR2 SYGVKD.

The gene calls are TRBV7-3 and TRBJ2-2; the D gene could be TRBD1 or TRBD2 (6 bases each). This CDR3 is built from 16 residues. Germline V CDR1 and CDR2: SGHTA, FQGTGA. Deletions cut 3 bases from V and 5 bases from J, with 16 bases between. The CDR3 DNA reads TGTGCCAGCAGCTTCTCCTCGGGGGCAGGGACCGGGGAGCTGTTTTTT. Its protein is CASSFSSGAGTGELFF.

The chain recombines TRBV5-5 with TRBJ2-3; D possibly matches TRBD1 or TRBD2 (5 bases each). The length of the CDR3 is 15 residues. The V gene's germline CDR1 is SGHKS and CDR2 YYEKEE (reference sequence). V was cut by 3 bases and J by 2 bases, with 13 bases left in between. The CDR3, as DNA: TGTGCCAGCAGCTCCCAACGGGGACCCACAGATACGCAGTATTTT. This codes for CASSSQRGPTDTQYF.

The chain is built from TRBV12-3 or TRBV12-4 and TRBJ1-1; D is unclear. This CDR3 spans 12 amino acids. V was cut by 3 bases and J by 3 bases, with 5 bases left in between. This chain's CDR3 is CASSLPHTEAFF. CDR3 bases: TGTGCCAGCAGTTTGCCCCACACTGAAGCTTTCTTT.